Following are 14 T cell receptor beta chains from one sample sequenced in a study of blood T cells in healthy people across ages (dated by TCRdb to about 2015). The library was produced with 5' RACE. The sequencer listed for this sample is Illumina HiSeq 2500. The second PCR ran for about 6 to 12 cycles and used a J-beta primer mix along with a sample-barcoded 5' primer. TCRdb handled the public reads itself, with Q25 trimming in fastp and clone calling in MiXCR, and kept productive beta chains. Entries are consolidated by CDR3 protein sequence, retaining the most common genes and DNA. Recorded for this sample are approximately 1.5 million distinct CDR3 sequences; about 32% of them occurred a single time. Approximately 10% of the sample goes to the ten largest clones. Input material: blood. All receptors come from a woman in her twenties or thirties in good health.

As concerns this clonotype: A much larger clone differs from this one at a single base, so this may be a read error. V gene TRBV20-1 combines with J gene TRBJ2-3; D remains ambiguous. Trimming stripped 6 bases from V and 0 bases from J, with 10 bases between. Germline CDR1 is DFQATT and CDR2 is SNEGSKA (reference sequence). This CDR3 is 13 amino acids long. In DNA form, the CDR3 reads TGCAGTGCCGGAAAATTTAGCACAGATACGCAGTATTTT. This gives the protein CSAGKFSTDTQYF.

The chain carries TRBV18 and TRBJ1-1, with 8 bases identical to TRBD1. The CDR3 length is 13 residues. Trimming took 3 bases from V and 7 from J; bases not matched to a gene: 4. In germline, CDR1 is KGHSH, CDR2 LQKENI. In DNA form, the CDR3 reads TGTGCCAGCTCACCTCAGGGGGCCCTTGAAGCTTTCTTT. As protein: CASSPQGALEAFF.

This sequence joins TRBV12-3 or TRBV12-4 and TRBJ2-7, with 8 bases identical to TRBD1. Losses at the gene ends were 6 bases for V and 4 bases for J; bases not matched to a gene: 11. The length of the CDR3 is 15 residues. The CDR3 loop is CASRWSGQGVYEQYF. DNA for the CDR3: TGTGCCAGCAGGTGGTCTGGACAGGGTGTTTACGAGCAGTACTTC.

The table lists this clonotype with a few counts. The J gene is TRBJ2-7, the V gene TRBV28; 8 positions match TRBD1. After removal of 5 bases from V and 3 bases from J, the junction contained 6 bases not matched to a gene. The CDR3 is made up of 14 amino acids. CDR1 and CDR2 from the germline V gene are MDHEN and SYDVKM. The CDR3 DNA is TGTGCCAGCAGTCCTCAGGACAGGGTCTACGAGCAGTACTTC. The encoded protein is CASSPQDRVYEQYF.

J is TRBJ2-7 and V is TRBV2; D may be TRBD1 (8 bases). V dropped 9 bases and J dropped 7 bases, with 13 bases sitting between them. The CDR3 contains 11 residues. Germline V CDR1 and CDR2: SNHLY, FYNNEI. This CDR3 reads CARDREGEQYF. The CDR3 coding sequence is TGTGCCAGGGACAGGGAGGGGGAGCAGTACTTC.

The chain joins TRBV30 to TRBJ2-2, with D hard to call. Trimming took 3 bases from V and 4 from J, leaving 12 bases between them. From germline, CDR1 is GTSNPN and CDR2 SVGIG (reference sequence). The CDR3 has 14 amino acids. The CDR3 protein is CAWRVGRTTGELFF. The CDR3 nucleotides are TGTGCCTGGAGAGTCGGTCGGACCACCGGGGAGCTGTTTTTT.

V gene TRBV9 combines with J gene TRBJ2-1; the match to TRBD2 covers 7 bases. There are 15 residues in the CDR3. V lost 1 base and J lost 1; bases outside the gene matches: 2. Germline V gene sequence: CDR1 SGDLS, CDR2 YYNGEE. DNA for the CDR3: TGTGCCAGCAGCGTAACGGGACTATCCTACAATGAGCAGTTCTTC. Protein: CASSVTGLSYNEQFF.

V and J are TRBV4-1 and TRBJ2-2; D uncertain. CDR3 length: 16 amino acids. V lost 6 bases and J lost 0, with 14 bases in between. CDR1 is MGHRA and CDR2 is YSYEKL in the germline V gene. CDR3 residues: CASSLLPPANTGELFF. The CDR3 DNA follows: TGCGCCAGCAGTCTCCTACCGCCCGCGAACACCGGGGAGCTGTTTTTT.

The V gene is TRBV10-2, the J gene TRBJ1-2, with TRBD1 matching over 8 bases. V lost 0 bases, J lost 7 bases, and 4 bases stayed unmatched. Germline lookup yields CDR1 WSHSY and CDR2 SAAADI. The CDR3 has 14 residues. CDR3 DNA sequence: TGCGCCAGCAGTGAGTCGAACAGGGGGTCTGGCTACACCTTC. The encoded protein is CASSESNRGSGYTF.

The J gene is TRBJ2-1, the V gene TRBV12-3 or TRBV12-4; TRBD2 aligns across 8 bases. Germline trimming cut 4 bases from V and 4 bases from J; bases unmatched to any gene: 15. This CDR3 region has 18 residues. The CDR3 reads CASSSPRGASGFYNEQFF. DNA for the CDR3: TGTGCCAGCAGTTCACCTAGGGGGGCTAGCGGGTTTTACAATGAGCAGTTCTTC.

The chain combines TRBV28 with TRBJ2-1; no definite D call. V was pared by 5 bases and J by 10 bases, with 12 bases between. This CDR3 has 12 residues. Per germline, CDR1 MDHEN and CDR2 SYDVKM. The CDR3 loop reads CASSLFINEQFF. The DNA of the CDR3 is TGTGCCAGCAGTCTCTTTATTAACGAGCAGTTCTTC.

This clonotype has only a few counts. The V gene is TRBV7-9, the J gene TRBJ2-1, with D possibly matching TRBD2 (5 bases). The CDR3 is 18 residues long. Trimming cost V 1 base and J 0 bases, with 16 bases left between them. Germline-derived CDR1 and CDR2 are SEHNR and FQNEAQ (reference sequence). The CDR3 protein is CASSLEDWVRSSYNEQFF. CDR3 bases: TGTGCCAGCAGCTTAGAGGACTGGGTCAGGAGCTCCTACAATGAGCAGTTCTTC.

The rearrangement links TRBV28 to TRBJ2-3, with D hard to call. CDR3 size: 13 residues. Germline CDR1 is MDHEN and CDR2 is SYDVKM. V lost 6 bases, J lost 6 bases, and 13 bases lay in between. The CDR3 is CASSLLPSDTQYF. DNA of the CDR3: TGTGCCAGCAGCCTACTCCCGTCGGATACGCAGTATTTT.

This sequence joins TRBV4-1 and TRBJ1-4; maybe TRBD1 (5 bases). The germline V gene encodes CDR1 MGHRA and CDR2 YSYEKL. V was trimmed by 8 bases and J by 5 bases, leaving 15 bases between them. This CDR3 region has 14 residues. The CDR3 DNA sequence: TGCGCCAGCGGGCCGGGTGGGGCAAATGAAAAACTGTTTTTT. It translates to CASGPGGANEKLFF.